This TCR beta chain stems from a study of response to subunit inactivated influenza vaccine. There are 13 residues in the CDR3. Germline CDR1 reads MNHEY; CDR2 reads SVGAGI. V dropped 2 bases and J dropped 5; count of bases not matched to a gene: 3. This clonotype was picked up a small number of times. TCRdb recomputed calls from the RT-PCR reads with MiXCR, one row per CDR3 protein. There are 710,000 or so distinct CDR3 sequences in the sample; less than 20% occur only once, and approximately 10% lies in the top ten. The chain is built from TRBV6-5 and TRBJ2-7, with 7 bases matching TRBD1. The specimen was PBMCs from blood, collected roughly 12 days after vaccination. The sequence came from a man in his fifties who received an inactivated influenza vaccine. For the CDR3, the DNA is TGTGCCAGCAGTTACGGGACAGAAAACGAGCAGTACTTC. Protein product: CASSYGTENEQYF.